The 21 T cell receptor beta chains given below trace back to one sample, sequenced in a study of blood T cell repertoires in COVID-19. This table comes from immunoSEQ multiplex PCR, and its TCRdb copy is limited to in-frame clones, with some not included. Of a few hundred thousand clones in the sample, about 89% were seen once. The specimen was peripheral blood. The source of these receptors is a woman aged 60-70 years with acute or convalescent COVID-19.

This CDR3 reads CASSPGLYTDTQYF. The CDR3 coding sequence is TGTGCCAGCAGCCCGGGACTGTACACAGATACGCAGTATTTT. The V call is TRBV5-4, the J call TRBJ2-3; the D gene is possibly TRBD2 (6 bases). CDR1 SGHNT and CDR2 YYREEE come from the germline V gene (reference sequence). The length of the CDR3 is 14 residues. Trimming removed 4 bases at V and 2 bases at J, with 11 bases between.

This chain uses TRBV11-3 with TRBJ2-1; tentatively, D is TRBD2 (5 bases). This CDR3 is 15 amino acids long. CDR1 is SGHNT and CDR2 is YENEEA in the germline V gene. V was trimmed by 2 bases and J by 3 bases, leaving 11 bases between them. This CDR3 reads CASSLSDGVYNEQFF. As DNA, the CDR3 is TGTGCCAGCAGCTTATCGGACGGGGTCTACAATGAGCAGTTCTTC.

This chain links TRBV5-1 with TRBJ2-5, with TRBD1 identical over 9 bases. This CDR3 comprises 17 residues. Trimming took 4 bases from V and 2 from J; bases not matched to a gene: 12. CDR1 SGHRS and CDR2 YFSETQ come from the germline V gene. For the CDR3, the DNA is TGCGCCAGCAGCAGTATCCCGGGACAGGGAAAGCAAGAGACCCAGTACTTC. Amino acid sequence: CASSSIPGQGKQETQYF.

This sequence joins TRBV11-3 and TRBJ2-2, with 8 bases fitting TRBD2. The CDR3 sequence is 15 residues long. Germline assignment: CDR1 SGHNT and CDR2 YENEEA. V lost 4 bases and J lost 6; bases outside the gene matches: 7. The chain's CDR3 is CASSSLAGGAGELFF. The DNA of the CDR3 is TGTGCCAGCAGCTCTCTCGCGGGAGGCGCCGGGGAGCTGTTTTTT.

This sequence joins TRBV19 and TRBJ2-5, with D possibly being TRBD2 (6 bases). Trimming cost V 4 bases and J 2 bases, with 8 bases left between them. Germline CDR1 and CDR2: LNHDA and SQIVND (reference sequence). CDR3 length: 13 amino acids. CDR3 protein: CASSTGLQETQYF. In DNA form, the CDR3 reads TGTGCCAGTAGTACTGGACTACAAGAGACCCAGTACTTC.

The chain couples TRBV21-1 to TRBJ2-7; the table names TRBD1, a call not compared with the DNA. TRBV21-1 corresponds to a pseudogene. There are 16 residues in the CDR3. The CDR3: CASSKARQGGCYEQYF. The CDR3 DNA is TGTGCCAGCAGCAAAGCGAGACAGGGGGGCTGTTACGAGCAGTACTTC.

The rearrangement links TRBV7-3 to TRBJ2-1; the match to TRBD2 covers 8 bases. Trimming took 3 bases from V and 0 from J; bases not matched to a gene: 1. Germline CDR1 and CDR2: SGHTA and FQGTGA. CDR3 size: 15 residues. The CDR3 DNA follows: TGTGCCAGCAGCTTGAGCGGGGGCTCCTACAATGAGCAGTTCTTC. It encodes CASSLSGGSYNEQFF.

The gene calls are TRBV18 and TRBJ2-6; 7 bases line up with TRBD2. CDR1 and CDR2 from the germline V gene are KGHSH and LQKENI. The CDR3 sequence is 17 residues long. V lost 6 bases to trimming and J lost 0 bases; unmatched junction nucleotides: 8. The CDR3 DNA is TGTGCCAGCTCCTCGACGGGGAGGGCCTCTGGGGCCAACGTCCTGACTTTC. As protein: CASSSTGRASGANVLTF.

The chain has TRBV28 and TRBJ2-2; TRBD2 is a possible D gene (7 bases). V gave up 5 bases and J gave up 4 bases, with 17 bases separating them. Germline loops: CDR1 MDHEN, CDR2 SYDVKM. This CDR3 has 16 amino acids. This CDR3 is CASSPPWGGGTGELFF. The CDR3 DNA reads TGTGCCAGCAGTCCTCCGTGGGGGGGCGGCACCGGGGAGCTGTTTTTT. Together with reference TRBV28 and TRBJ2-2, the CDR3 gives the full variable domain: DVKVTQSSRYLVKRTGEKVFLECVQDMDHENMFWYRQDPGLGLRLIYFSYDVKMKEKGDIPEGYSVSREKKERFSLILESASTNQTSMYLCASSPPWGGGTGELFFGEGSRLTVL.

The DNA for the CDR3 is TGTGCCAGCAGCATATCGGGACAGGGGATGAACACTGAAGCTTTCTTT. Translating gives CASSISGQGMNTEAFF. The chain uses TRBV7-9 and TRBJ1-1; the match to TRBD1 covers 10 bases. There are 16 residues in the CDR3. V lost 5 bases and J lost 0; bases outside the gene matches: 6. Germline lookup yields CDR1 SEHNR and CDR2 FQNEAQ (reference sequence).

This clone was observed a single time. V and J are TRBV7-9 and TRBJ2-1; 9 bases are a match to TRBD2. Germline-derived CDR1 and CDR2 are SEHNR and FQNEAQ (reference sequence). V was pared by 6 bases and J by 5 bases, with 5 bases of the junction left unmatched. The CDR3 runs 14 residues. The CDR3 sequence: CASSRAGGNNEQFF. The CDR3 DNA reads TGTGCCAGCAGTAGAGCGGGAGGAAACAATGAGCAGTTCTTC.

The rearrangement uses TRBV7-2 and TRBJ2-5, with 7 nucleotides matching TRBD2. CDR3 length: 15 residues. Germline V gene sequence: CDR1 SGHTA, CDR2 FQGNSA. Unmatched junction bases numbered 4, after V lost 3 bases and J lost 0 bases. In DNA, the CDR3 is TGTGCCAGCAGCTTCCAAGCGGGGAACCAAGAGACCCAGTACTTC. Its protein product is CASSFQAGNQETQYF.

The chain recombines TRBV30 with TRBJ1-2; D is perhaps TRBD1 (5 bases). Germline V gives CDR1 GTSNPN, CDR2 SVGIG (reference sequence). This CDR3 is built from 12 residues. Trimming cost V 2 bases and J 8 bases, with 12 bases left between them. The CDR3: CAWSPQGIGYTF. The CDR3 DNA follows: TGTGCCTGGAGTCCCCAGGGTATCGGCTACACCTTC.

This clone was seen only once. The chain joins TRBV7-2 to TRBJ2-1; possibly TRBD2 for D (5 bases). Germline loops: CDR1 SGHTA, CDR2 FQGNSA. The CDR3 length is 13 residues. Trimming removed 4 bases at V and 9 bases at J, with 13 bases between. CDR3 residues: CASSSTRLAEQFF. CDR3 bases: TGTGCCAGCAGCTCTACTAGGTTGGCTGAGCAGTTCTTC.

This clone was found a few times. The chain couples TRBV4-2 to TRBJ2-1; 9 nucleotides align to TRBD1. The CDR3 sequence is 16 residues long. The germline gives CDR1 LGHNA, CDR2 YNFKEQ. J gave up 4 bases and V 1 base, and 5 bases lay outside the gene matches. The CDR3 DNA reads TGTGCCAGCAGCCAAGTCACAGGGGGCGAGTACAATGAGCAGTTCTTC. Its translation is CASSQVTGGEYNEQFF.

This sequence joins TRBV3-1 (or the pseudogene TRBV3-2) and TRBJ2-1, with TRBD2 matching over 13 bases. CDR3 length: 17 residues. In germline, CDR1 is LGHDT, CDR2 YNNKEL (reference sequence). J gave up 7 bases and V 3 bases, and 9 bases lay outside the gene matches. Here the CDR3 DNA reads TGTGCCAGCAGCCACCTGGGACTAGCGGGAAGGGGGAATGAGCAGTTCTTC. Translating gives CASSHLGLAGRGNEQFF.

This clone was detected a few times. The chain joins TRBV7-9 to TRBJ1-5; D remains ambiguous. With 4 bases removed from V and 6 bases from J, the gap between germline ends came to 7 bases. The CDR3 is made up of 12 amino acids. Germline loops: CDR1 SEHNR, CDR2 FQNEAQ (reference sequence). The CDR3 loop is CASSSGIQPQHF. The CDR3 nucleotides are TGTGCCAGCAGCTCGGGGATTCAGCCCCAGCATTTT. The variable domain in full, with the rest retrieved from reference TRBV7-9 and TRBJ1-5, is DTGVSQNPRHKITKRGQNVTFRCDPISEHNRLYWYRQTLGQGPEFLTYFQNEAQLEKSRLLSDRFSAERPKGSFSTLEIQRTEQGDSAMYLCASSSGIQPQHFGDGTRLSIL.

Written as DNA, the CDR3 is TGTGCCAGCAGTGAAGAGGCGGTGGGTTTGAATGAGCAGTTCTTC. It translates to CASSEEAVGLNEQFF. The chain combines TRBV2 with TRBJ2-1; no clear D gene. CDR1 is SNHLY and CDR2 is FYNNEI in the germline V gene. The CDR3 runs 15 residues. With 1 base removed from V and 7 bases from J, the gap between germline ends came to 14 bases. The full variable domain, rest sourced from reference TRBV2 and TRBJ2-1, is EPEVTQTPSHQVTQMGQEVILRCVPISNHLYFYWYRQILGQKVEFLVSFYNNEISEKSEIFDDQFSVERPDGSNFTLKIRSTKLEDSAMYFCASSEEAVGLNEQFFGPGTRLTVL.

The CDR3 region has the DNA TGTGCCAGTAGTTCCTTAGGGGTTGGGCAGCCCCAGCATTTT. Its protein is CASSSLGVGQPQHF. J is TRBJ1-5 and V is TRBV19, with D possibly matching TRBD1 (5 bases). The CDR3 sequence is 14 residues long. The V gene lost 5 bases and the J gene lost 7 bases, with 15 bases spanning the gap. Germline values: CDR1 LNHDA, CDR2 SQIVND (reference sequence). The full variable domain, with the rest looked up from reference TRBV19 and TRBJ1-5, is DGGITQSPKYLFRKEGQNVTLSCEQNLNHDAMYWYRQDPGQGLRLIYYSQIVNDFQKGDIAEGYSVSREKKESFPLTVTSAQKNPTAFYLCASSSLGVGQPQHFGDGTRLSIL.

CDR3 region: CAISPSGTSTDTQYF. The CDR3 DNA reads TGTGCCATCAGTCCAAGCGGGACTAGCACAGATACGCAGTATTTT. The chain employs TRBV10-3 and TRBJ2-3; TRBD2 agrees at 7 bases. V was clipped by 5 bases and J by 0 bases; unmatched bases: 5. Germline V gene sequence: CDR1 ENHRY, CDR2 SYGVKD. The CDR3 covers 15 residues.

The chain employs TRBV7-2 and TRBJ1-5; a possible D gene is TRBD1 (5 bases). Germline assignment: CDR1 SGHTA and CDR2 FQGNSA. CDR3 length equals 14 residues. V gave up 4 bases and J gave up 7 bases, with 14 bases separating them. For the CDR3, the DNA is TGTGCCAGCAGCTCGGGACTTTCAGGGCAGCCCCAGCATTTT. Translating it yields CASSSGLSGQPQHF.